This TCR beta chain was recovered during a study of T cell responses to AZD1222 COVID-19 vaccine. Study outcomes and limitations: Only a handful of individuals given AZD1222 were seropositive at baseline. Among the donors, most were white British and more were female, and clonal diversity was possibly underestimated. CD4 TCRs linked to vaccination spanned spike, dominating at 160-218 and 743-854. No repertoire was sampled before or during the peak T cell response, only after it.

For this clone: What it binds is unknown.

CDR3 length: 14 amino acids. Germline loops: CDR1 SGHTA, CDR2 FQGNSA. Trimming removed 5 bases at V and 4 bases at J, with 11 bases between. Some clones are missing from TCRdb's copy, which holds only in-frame ones; the method was immunoSEQ multiplex PCR. Altogether over 150,000 clones are present, roughly nine tenths being singletons, with the ten largest covering 5.5%. The source is an adult in good health. The sequences come from peripheral blood, collected on day 0 of MenACWY control vaccination. The V and J genes are TRBV7-2 and TRBJ2-2; D remains ambiguous. CDR3 DNA sequence: TGTGCCAGCAGCGGGCAGTGGACCACCGGGGAGCTGTTTTTT. Translating gives CASSGQWTTGELFF.